A single sample is the source of the 10 T cell receptor beta chains below, sequenced in a study of blood T cell repertoires in COVID-19. Measured with immunoSEQ multiplex PCR; TCRdb has only the in-frame clones, and not every one. The sample has 45,000 to 55,000 clones, over 80% seen once. The sequenced sample was peripheral blood. The origin of the receptors is a man between 60 and 70 years old with active COVID-19.

V gene TRBV5-6 combines with J gene TRBJ1-1; D perhaps matches TRBD1 (5 bases). CDR3 size: 16 residues. CDR1 SGHDT and CDR2 YYEEEE come from the germline V gene. Between the trimmed V and J ends, which lost 3 bases and 1 base, there was a span of 16 bases. CDR3 residues: CASSSGGGAWNTEAFF. In DNA, the CDR3 is TGTGCCAGCAGCTCTGGGGGAGGCGCATGGAACACTGAAGCTTTCTTT. Based on the CDR3 plus reference TRBV5-6 and TRBJ1-1, the full variable domain is DAGVTQSPTHLIKTRGQQVTLRCSPKSGHDTVSWYQQALGQGPQFIFQYYEEEERQRGNFPDRFSGHQFPNYSSELNVNALLLGDSALYLCASSSGGGAWNTEAFFGQGTRLTVV.

The chain recombines TRBV5-1 with TRBJ2-1; a weak D match, TRBD1 (7 bases). Trimming removed 6 bases from V and 11 bases from J, with 18 bases in between. CDR3 length: 13 amino acids. The germline gives CDR1 SGHRS, CDR2 YFSETQ. DNA for the CDR3: TGCGCCAGCACCCAGGGGGGAATGGGACAGCAGTTCTTC. Encoded protein: CASTQGGMGQQFF.

CDR3 protein: CASSLAGSREQYF. As DNA, the CDR3 is TGCGCCAGCAGCTTGGCGGGGTCTCGAGAGCAGTACTTC. The V call is TRBV5-1, the J call TRBJ2-7, with D possibly matching TRBD2 (5 bases). The CDR3 runs 13 residues. V was clipped by 0 bases and J by 7 bases, with 11 bases between them. The germline gives CDR1 SGHRS, CDR2 YFSETQ.

The chain couples TRBV7-2 to TRBJ1-6; 8 bases are a match to TRBD1. V trimming: 4 bases; J trimming: 6 bases; junction bases outside the gene matches: 8. This CDR3 has 16 residues. Germline CDR1 SGHTA, CDR2 FQGNSA. CDR3 coding DNA: TGTGCCAGCAGCTCCGTATCACAGGGGGGTAATTCACCCCTCCACTTT. This encodes CASSSVSQGGNSPLHF.

This chain uses TRBV2 with TRBJ2-1, with 8 bases matching TRBD2. The CDR3 contains 15 residues. Looked up from germline, CDR1 is SNHLY and CDR2 is FYNNEI. V shed 9 bases, J shed 0 bases, and the junction held 7 bases outside the gene matches. CDR3 DNA sequence: TGTGCCAGTCAGGGACTAGATGGCTCCTACAATGAGCAGTTCTTC. Translating it yields CASQGLDGSYNEQFF.

This clone has a single count. The CDR3 bases are TGCGCCAGCAGCGACAACAGGGGCCACTGGGGCTACACCTTC. Protein product: CASSDNRGHWGYTF. This chain connects TRBV5-1 to TRBJ1-2; 7 bases are shared with TRBD1. CDR1 SGHRS and CDR2 YFSETQ come from the germline V gene. The CDR3 runs 14 residues. V lost 4 bases to trimming and J lost 8 bases; unmatched junction nucleotides: 11.

The rearrangement links TRBV29-1 to TRBJ1-5, with TRBD1 as a possible D gene (6 bases). The ends were cut back, 4 bases at V and 4 bases at J, with 11 bases in the middle. The CDR3 runs 13 residues. Germline lookup yields CDR1 SQVTM and CDR2 ANQGSEA. The CDR3 protein is CSVAPGVNQPQHF. The CDR3, as DNA: TGCAGCGTTGCCCCAGGGGTAAATCAGCCCCAGCATTTT.

The rearrangement joins TRBV5-1 to TRBJ2-5, with TRBD1 as a possible D gene (6 bases). V was clipped by 6 bases and J by 2 bases, with 20 bases between them. The CDR3 consists of 16 residues. In germline, CDR1 is SGHRS, CDR2 YFSETQ. The CDR3 nucleotides are TGCGCCAGCACTAGGGGAGTCCAGGGGTCTCAAGAGACCCAGTACTTC. This translates into CASTRGVQGSQETQYF.

V usage is TRBV28 and J usage is TRBJ1-3, with a tentative D call TRBD1 (5 bases). The CDR3 totals 16 residues. V was clipped by 6 bases and J by 0 bases, with 15 bases between them. Germline V gives CDR1 MDHEN, CDR2 SYDVKM. In DNA, the CDR3 is TGTGCCAGCAGACCGGACAAGCCAGGCTCTGGAAACACCATATATTTT. Translating it yields CASRPDKPGSGNTIYF. The full variable domain, completed using reference TRBV28 and TRBJ1-3, is DVKVTQSSRYLVKRTGEKVFLECVQDMDHENMFWYRQDPGLGLRLIYFSYDVKMKEKGDIPEGYSVSREKKERFSLILESASTNQTSMYLCASRPDKPGSGNTIYFGEGSWLTVV.

J is TRBJ2-2 and V is TRBV2; 11 positions match TRBD1. The ends lost 6 bases at V and 7 bases at J; junction bases unmatched: 7. CDR3 length: 15 amino acids. From germline, CDR1 is SNHLY and CDR2 FYNNEI. CDR3: CASSLDRGRGGELFF. The CDR3 nucleotides read TGTGCCAGCAGCTTGGACAGGGGGCGTGGCGGGGAGCTGTTTTTT.